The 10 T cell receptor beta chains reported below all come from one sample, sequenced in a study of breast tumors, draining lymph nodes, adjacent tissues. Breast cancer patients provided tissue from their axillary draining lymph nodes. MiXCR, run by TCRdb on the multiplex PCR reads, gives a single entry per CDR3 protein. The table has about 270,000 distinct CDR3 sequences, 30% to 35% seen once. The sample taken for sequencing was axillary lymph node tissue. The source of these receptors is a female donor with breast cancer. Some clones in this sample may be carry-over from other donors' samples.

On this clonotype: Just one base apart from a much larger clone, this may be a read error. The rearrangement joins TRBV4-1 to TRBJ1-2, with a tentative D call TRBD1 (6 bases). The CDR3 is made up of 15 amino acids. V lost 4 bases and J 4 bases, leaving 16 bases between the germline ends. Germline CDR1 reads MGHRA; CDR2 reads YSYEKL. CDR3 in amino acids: CASSRRSGDGYGYTF. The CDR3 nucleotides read TGCGCCAGCAGCCGCCGGTCAGGGGATGGCTATGGCTACACCTTC.

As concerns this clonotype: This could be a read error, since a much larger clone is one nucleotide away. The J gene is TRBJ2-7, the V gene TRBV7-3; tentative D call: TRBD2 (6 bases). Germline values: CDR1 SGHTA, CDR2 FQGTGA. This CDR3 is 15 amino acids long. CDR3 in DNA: TGTGCCAGCAGCCTCCAACATTCGGGAGTATACGAGCAGCACTTC. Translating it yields CASSLQHSGVYEQHF.

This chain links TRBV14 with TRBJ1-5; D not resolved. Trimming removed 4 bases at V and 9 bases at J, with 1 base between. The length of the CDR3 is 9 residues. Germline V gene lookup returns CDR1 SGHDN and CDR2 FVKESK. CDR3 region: CASSRPQHF. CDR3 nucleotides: TGTGCCAGCAGCCGGCCCCAGCATTTT. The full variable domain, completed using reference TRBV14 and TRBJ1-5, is EAGVTQFPSHSVIEKGQTVTLRCDPISGHDNLYWYRRVMGKEIKFLLHFVKESKQDESGMPNNRFLAERTGGTYSTLKVQPAELEDSGVYFCASSRPQHFGDGTRLSIL.

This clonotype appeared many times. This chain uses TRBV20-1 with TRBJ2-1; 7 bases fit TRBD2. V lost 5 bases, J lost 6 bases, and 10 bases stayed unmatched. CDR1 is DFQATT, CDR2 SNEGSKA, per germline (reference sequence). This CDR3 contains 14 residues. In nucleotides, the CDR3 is TGCAGTGCTGCCGCTGTAGCGGGCAGCAATGAGCAGTTCTTC. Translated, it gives CSAAAVAGSNEQFF.

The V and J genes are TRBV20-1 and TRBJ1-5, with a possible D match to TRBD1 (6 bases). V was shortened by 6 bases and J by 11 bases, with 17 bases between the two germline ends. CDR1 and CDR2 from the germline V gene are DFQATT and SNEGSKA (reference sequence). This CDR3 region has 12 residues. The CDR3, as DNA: TGCAGTGCCCGTCGGGGGCCTGAGACCCAGCATTTT. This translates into CSARRGPETQHF.

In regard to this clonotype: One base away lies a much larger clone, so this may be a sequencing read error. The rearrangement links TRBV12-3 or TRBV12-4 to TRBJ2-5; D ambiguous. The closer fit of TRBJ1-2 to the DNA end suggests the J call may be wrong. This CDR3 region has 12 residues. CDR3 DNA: TGTGCCAGCAGTTCCACCTCCAATGGCTACACCTTC. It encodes CASSSTSNGYTF.

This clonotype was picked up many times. CDR3 in DNA: TGTGCCACCAGAAGCAGGGACCACAATGAGCAGTTCTTC. This sequence encodes CATRSRDHNEQFF. The V gene is TRBV24-1, the J gene TRBJ2-1; D could derive from TRBD1 or TRBD2 (5 bases each). The CDR3 covers 13 residues. Germline V CDR1 and CDR2: KGHDR, SFDVKD. With 7 bases removed from V and 5 bases from J, the gap between germline ends came to 11 bases.

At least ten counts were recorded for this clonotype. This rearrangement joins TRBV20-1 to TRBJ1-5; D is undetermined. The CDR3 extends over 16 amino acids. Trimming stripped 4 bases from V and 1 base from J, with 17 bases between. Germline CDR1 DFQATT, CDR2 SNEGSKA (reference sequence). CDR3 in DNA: TGCAGTGCTAAACCGGGTTTGAGTTTAAGCAATCAGCCCCAGCATTTT. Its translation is CSAKPGLSLSNQPQHF.

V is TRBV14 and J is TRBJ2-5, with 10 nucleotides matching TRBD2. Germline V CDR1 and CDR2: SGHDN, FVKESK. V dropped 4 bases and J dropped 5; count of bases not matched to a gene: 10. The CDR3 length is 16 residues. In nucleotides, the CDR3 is TGTGCCAGCAGCCCGGCCGGAGCGGGAGGGTCGGAGACCCAGTACTTC. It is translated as CASSPAGAGGSETQYF.

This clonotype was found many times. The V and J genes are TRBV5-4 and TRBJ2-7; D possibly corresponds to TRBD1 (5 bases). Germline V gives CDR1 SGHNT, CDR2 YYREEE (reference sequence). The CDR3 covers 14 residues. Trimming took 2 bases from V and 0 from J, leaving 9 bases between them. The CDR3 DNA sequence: TGTGCCAGCAGCTTAGACAGCACCTCCTACGAGCAGTACTTC. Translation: CASSLDSTSYEQYF.